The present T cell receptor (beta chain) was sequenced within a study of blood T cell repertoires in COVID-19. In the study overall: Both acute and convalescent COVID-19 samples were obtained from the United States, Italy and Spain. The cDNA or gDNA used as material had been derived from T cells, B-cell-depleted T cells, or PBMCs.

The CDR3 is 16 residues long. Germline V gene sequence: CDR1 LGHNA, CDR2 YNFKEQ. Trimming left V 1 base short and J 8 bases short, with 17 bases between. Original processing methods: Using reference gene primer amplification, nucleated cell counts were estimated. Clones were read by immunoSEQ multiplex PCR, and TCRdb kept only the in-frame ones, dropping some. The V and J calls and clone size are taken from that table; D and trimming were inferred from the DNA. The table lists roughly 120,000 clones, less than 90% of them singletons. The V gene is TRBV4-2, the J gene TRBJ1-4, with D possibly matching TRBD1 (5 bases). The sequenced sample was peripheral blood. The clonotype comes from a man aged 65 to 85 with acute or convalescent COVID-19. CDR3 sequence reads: CASSQGGGGAREKLFF. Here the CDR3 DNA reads TGTGCCAGCAGCCAAGGGGGAGGAGGGGCTCGCGAAAAACTGTTTTTT.